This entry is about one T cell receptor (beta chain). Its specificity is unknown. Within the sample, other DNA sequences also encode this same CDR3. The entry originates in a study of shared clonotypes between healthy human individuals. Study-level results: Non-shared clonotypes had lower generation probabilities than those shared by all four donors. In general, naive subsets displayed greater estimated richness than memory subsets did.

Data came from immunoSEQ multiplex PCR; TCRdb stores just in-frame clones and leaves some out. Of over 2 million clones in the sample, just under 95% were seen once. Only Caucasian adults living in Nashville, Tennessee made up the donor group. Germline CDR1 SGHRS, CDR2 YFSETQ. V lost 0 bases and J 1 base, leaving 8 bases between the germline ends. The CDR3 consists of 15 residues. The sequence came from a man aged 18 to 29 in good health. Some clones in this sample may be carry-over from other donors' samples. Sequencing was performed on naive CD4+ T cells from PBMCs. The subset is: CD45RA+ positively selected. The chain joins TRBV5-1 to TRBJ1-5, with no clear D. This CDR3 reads CASSLGVGSNQPQHF. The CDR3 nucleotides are TGCGCCAGCAGCTTGGGGGTAGGGAGCAATCAGCCCCAGCATTTT.